A single sample is the source of the 15 T cell receptor beta chains below, sequenced in a study of blood T cell repertoires in COVID-19. The repertoire was sequenced with immunoSEQ multiplex PCR; TCRdb's copy has only in-frame clones and lacks some. The profile shows more than 200,000 clones, just over 85% of them singletons. Sequencing used PBMCs or T cells enriched from blood (not recorded which). The receptors shown here come from a man aged 40-55 years who had recovered from COVID-19.

The V gene is TRBV11-2, the J gene TRBJ1-1; unclear D gene. V was cut by 1 base and J by 3 bases, with 12 bases left in between. Germline values: CDR1 SGHAT, CDR2 FQNNGV. The CDR3 has 15 residues. The CDR3 sequence is CASSLVYTGDTEAFF. CDR3 in DNA: TGTGCCAGCAGCTTAGTATACACCGGGGACACTGAAGCTTTCTTT. The variable domain in full, completed from reference TRBV11-2 and TRBJ1-1, reads EAGVAQSPRYKIIEKRQSVAFWCNPISGHATLYWYQQILGQGPKLLIQFQNNGVVDDSQLPKDRFSAERLKGVDSTLKIQPAKLEDSAVYLCASSLVYTGDTEAFFGQGTRLTVV.

The V gene is TRBV21-1, the J gene TRBJ1-1; TRBD1 is the table's D call and was not checked against the DNA. TRBV21-1 is a known pseudogene. This CDR3 has 11 residues. CDR3 in DNA: TGTGCCAGCCGATACCGACAAGAAGCTTTCTTT. Residues: CASRYRQEAFF.

This chain links TRBV7-2 with TRBJ1-4; 7 bases are shared with TRBD1. The germline V gene encodes CDR1 SGHTA and CDR2 FQGNSA. J gave up 6 bases and V 1 base, and 5 bases lay outside the gene matches. The CDR3 consists of 15 residues. The CDR3 DNA reads TGTGCCAGCAGCTTAGATCCAGGGGGTTATGAAAAACTGTTTTTT. Amino acid sequence: CASSLDPGGYEKLFF.

Only one count was recorded for this clone. The rearrangement links TRBV3-1 (or the pseudogene TRBV3-2) to TRBJ1-2; possible D gene TRBD1, 6 bases. This CDR3 has 18 amino acids. Trimming pared 0 bases from V and 0 bases from J, leaving 17 bases between. The germline CDR1 and CDR2 sequences are LGHDT and YNNKEL (reference sequence). CDR3 residues: CASSQEWGPGVSNYGYTF. The DNA of the CDR3 is TGTGCCAGCAGCCAAGAGTGGGGGCCAGGGGTATCTAACTATGGCTACACCTTC.

The V call is TRBV7-8, the J call TRBJ2-3, with no clear D. The ends were cut back, 4 bases at V and 5 bases at J, with 10 bases in the middle. Germline V gene lookup returns CDR1 SGHVS and CDR2 FQNEAQ. CDR3 length equals 13 residues. The CDR3 bases are TGTGCCAGCAGCTCTACAGAGATAGATACGCAGTATTTT. This gives the protein CASSSTEIDTQYF.

This clone was seen only once. V gene TRBV12-3 or TRBV12-4 combines with J gene TRBJ2-1; maybe TRBD1 (6 bases). V gave up 3 bases and J gave up 4 bases, with 7 bases separating them. The CDR3 contains 13 residues. CDR3 amino acids: CASSLTGYNEQFF. The CDR3 DNA reads as TGTGCCAGCAGTTTGACAGGTTACAATGAGCAGTTCTTC.

The J gene is TRBJ1-4, the V gene TRBV29-1, with D unresolved. CDR3 length: 14 residues. Germline lookup yields CDR1 SQVTM and CDR2 ANQGSEA. The germline V and J ends were trimmed by 6 bases and 0 bases, with 11 bases remaining between them. In nucleotides, the CDR3 is TGCAGCGTCCATCGGGGTGCAACTAATGAAAAACTGTTTTTT. Amino acid sequence: CSVHRGATNEKLFF.

This chain's CDR3 is CASSLGGPDTEAFF. In DNA, the CDR3 is TGTGCCAGCAGCTTGGGAGGTCCGGACACTGAAGCTTTCTTT. V usage is TRBV5-5 and J usage is TRBJ1-1, with no clear D. The CDR3 is 14 amino acids. Trimming took 0 bases from V and 3 from J, leaving 9 bases between them. In germline, CDR1 is SGHKS, CDR2 YYEKEE (reference sequence).

V and J are TRBV5-6 and TRBJ2-7; D is perhaps TRBD1 (6 bases). V was cut by 0 bases and J by 3 bases, with 16 bases left in between. The germline V gene encodes CDR1 SGHDT and CDR2 YYEEEE. This CDR3 region has 16 residues. The CDR3 DNA reads as TGTGCCAGCAGCTTGGTCGGATCCGAGGGGGACTACGAGCAGTACTTC. It codes for CASSLVGSEGDYEQYF. The variable domain in full, completed from reference TRBV5-6 and TRBJ2-7, reads DAGVTQSPTHLIKTRGQQVTLRCSPKSGHDTVSWYQQALGQGPQFIFQYYEEEERQRGNFPDRFSGHQFPNYSSELNVNALLLGDSALYLCASSLVGSEGDYEQYFGPGTRLTVT.

The gene calls are TRBV19 and TRBJ2-1; possibly TRBD2 for D (6 bases). The V end was cut by 4 bases, the J end by 15 bases, with 28 bases between. The length of the CDR3 is 16 residues. Germline V gives CDR1 LNHDA, CDR2 SQIVND (reference sequence). CDR3 bases: TGTGCCAGTAGTAGCCCTCACGGTGACTTTCGGGCGGGGCGGTTCTTC. Amino acids: CASSSPHGDFRAGRFF.

The V call is TRBV3-1 (or the pseudogene TRBV3-2), the J call TRBJ1-1; a possible D gene is TRBD1 (6 bases). The germline CDR1 and CDR2 sequences are LGHDT and YNNKEL (reference sequence). This CDR3 region has 15 residues. V was cut by 4 bases and J by 1 base, with 13 bases left in between. The DNA for the CDR3 is TGTGCCAGCAGCCTCGGTGGGACAAAGAACACTGAAGCTTTCTTT. Its protein is CASSLGGTKNTEAFF.

The chain recombines TRBV25-1 with TRBJ1-6; 7 bases match TRBD1. Germline CDR1 is MGHDK and CDR2 is SYGVNS. J was trimmed by 10 bases and V by 8 bases; bases with no gene match: 8. This CDR3 region has 13 residues. CDR3 region: CASGQGERSPLHF. Written as DNA, the CDR3 is TGTGCCAGCGGCCAGGGGGAAAGATCACCCCTCCACTTT.

The rearrangement links TRBV11-2 to TRBJ2-3, with 13 bases fitting TRBD2. The germline gives CDR1 SGHAT, CDR2 FQNNGV. V was pared by 6 bases and J by 5 bases, with 11 bases of the junction left unmatched. The CDR3 length is 17 residues. CDR3 DNA: TGTGCCAGCAGTCGTCGACTAGCGGGGGGACGGGGAGATACGCAGTATTTT. It is translated as CASSRRLAGGRGDTQYF.

The chain links TRBV7-9 to TRBJ2-1; perhaps TRBD1 as D (6 bases). Trimming took 3 bases from V and 5 from J, leaving 11 bases between them. CDR3 length equals 14 residues. Germline CDR1 and CDR2: SEHNR and FQNEAQ (reference sequence). As DNA, the CDR3 is TGTGCCAGCAGCTTGGACAGTGCCAACAATGAGCAGTTCTTC. Its translation is CASSLDSANNEQFF. Full variable domain (missing parts from reference TRBV7-9 and TRBJ2-1): DTGVSQNPRHKITKRGQNVTFRCDPISEHNRLYWYRQTLGQGPEFLTYFQNEAQLEKSRLLSDRFSAERPKGSFSTLEIQRTEQGDSAMYLCASSLDSANNEQFFGPGTRLTVL.

V is TRBV5-1 and J is TRBJ2-4; 7 positions agree with TRBD1. V trimming: 4 bases; J trimming: 0 bases; junction bases outside the gene matches: 13. The CDR3 sequence is 18 residues long. CDR1 and CDR2 from the germline V gene are SGHRS and YFSETQ. The CDR3 sequence: CASSGRPLGQAAKNIQYF. CDR3 in DNA: TGCGCCAGCAGCGGACGCCCTCTCGGACAGGCAGCCAAAAACATTCAGTACTTC.